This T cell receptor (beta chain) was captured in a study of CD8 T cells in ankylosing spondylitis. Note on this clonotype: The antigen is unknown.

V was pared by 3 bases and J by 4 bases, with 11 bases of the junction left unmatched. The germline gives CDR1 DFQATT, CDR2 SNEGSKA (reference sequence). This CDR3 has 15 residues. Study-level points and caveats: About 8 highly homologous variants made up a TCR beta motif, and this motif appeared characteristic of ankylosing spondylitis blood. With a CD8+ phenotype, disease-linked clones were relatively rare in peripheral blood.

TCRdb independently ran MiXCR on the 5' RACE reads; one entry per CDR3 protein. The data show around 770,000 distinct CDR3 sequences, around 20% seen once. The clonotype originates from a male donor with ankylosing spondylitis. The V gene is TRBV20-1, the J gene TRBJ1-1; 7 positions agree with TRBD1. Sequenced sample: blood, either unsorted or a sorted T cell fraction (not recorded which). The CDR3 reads CSARVTGDSGTEAFF. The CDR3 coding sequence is TGCAGTGCTAGGGTAACAGGGGATTCAGGCACTGAAGCTTTCTTT.